The clone carrying this T cell receptor (beta chain) has a single count. Its antigen is as yet unknown. At one boundary the junction diverges from the germline segment, which might be a read error. The CDR3 is 12 amino acids. Germline V CDR1 and CDR2: MGHDK, SYGVNS. As the sequencing template, cDNA was produced by extracting RNA and reverse transcribing it. Sequencing was performed with immunoSEQ multiplex PCR; in TCRdb, only in-frame clones are kept and a portion is missing. The data show over 150,000 clones, 59% seen once. These data are taken from a study of CD8+ T cells in alopecia areata. Overall study: Tofacitinib administration persisted for 6 to 18 months, succeeded by 6 months off drug. Study-wide results and limits: Researchers report lesional scalp, most notably alopecia totalis/universalis, outstripped normal scalp in clonality.

Alopecia areata patients gave lesional scalp punch biopsies and peripheral blood samples. This clonotype was obtained from a human donor with alopecia areata. Sample: CD4+ T cells sorted from blood, taken at week 0. This sequence joins TRBV25-1 and TRBJ1-2; 9 bases line up with TRBD1. CDR3 sequence reads: CASSGGTGPVSF. CDR3 coding DNA: TGTGCCAGCAGTGGGGGGACAGGGCCCGTCAGCTTC.